What follows are 15 T cell receptor beta chains derived from one specimen sequenced in a study of T cells after yellow fever vaccination. TCRdb re-called the 5' RACE reads with MiXCR, one entry per CDR3 protein. This repertoire shows around 340,000 distinct CDR3 sequences, around an eighth found once; its top ten account for about 3%. This material consisted of CD4+ T cells sorted from PBMCs, taken 15 days after the yellow fever booster vaccination. These receptors were collected from a young man who received the YFV17D yellow fever vaccine.

CDR3 protein: CASRRAGNTGELFF. CDR3 DNA sequence: TGTGCCAGCAGGAGAGCGGGGAACACCGGGGAGCTGTTTTTT. The chain carries TRBV25-1 and TRBJ2-2; D might be TRBD2 (6 bases). Germline CDR1 reads MGHDK; CDR2 reads SYGVNS. The CDR3 sequence is 14 residues long. Between the trimmed V and J ends, which lost 6 bases and 1 base, there was a span of 9 bases.

This clonotype showed up just once. The V call is TRBV6-5, the J call TRBJ2-3, with 10 nucleotides matching TRBD2. Germline assignment: CDR1 MNHEY and CDR2 SVGAGI. This CDR3 region has 17 residues. Losses at the gene ends were 5 bases for V and 2 bases for J; bases not matched to a gene: 10. The CDR3 is CASSTASLAGVTDTQYF. CDR3 bases: TGTGCCAGCAGTACGGCCTCTCTAGCGGGGGTCACAGATACGCAGTATTTT.

A few counts support this clonotype. This chain joins TRBV4-2 and TRBJ2-1; D gene uncertain. The V end lost 0 bases, the J end lost 8 bases, and 17 bases lay between the germline ends. The CDR3 spans 16 residues. Germline CDR1 and CDR2: LGHNA and YNFKEQ. CDR3 amino acids: CASSQEGHGVIDEQFF. CDR3 nucleotides: TGTGCCAGCAGCCAAGAGGGTCATGGCGTCATCGATGAGCAGTTCTTC.

This clonotype was detected a few times. This rearrangement joins TRBV5-1 to TRBJ2-1, with 11 bases lining up with TRBD2. The CDR3 runs to 13 residues. Germline V gene data show CDR1 as SGHRS and CDR2 as YFSETQ. The J segment lost 10 bases and the V segment lost 4 bases, leaving 4 bases of the junction unmatched. The CDR3 sequence: CASSPRTSGEQFF. The DNA of the CDR3 is TGCGCCAGCAGCCCCCGGACTAGCGGGGAGCAGTTCTTC. The full variable domain, completed using reference TRBV5-1 and TRBJ2-1, is KAGVTQTPRYLIKTRGQQVTLSCSPISGHRSVSWYQQTPGQGLQFLFEYFSETQRNKGNFPGRFSGRQFSNSRSEMNVSTLELGDSALYLCASSPRTSGEQFFGPGTRLTVL.

Only a few counts were recorded for this clonotype. The rearrangement uses TRBV12-3 or TRBV12-4 and TRBJ1-3, with TRBD1 matching 9 bases. The CDR3 loop spans 17 amino acids. V gave up 5 bases and J gave up 0 bases; unmatched junction bases: 8. CDR3 coding DNA: TGTGCCAGCAGTCTCCGGACAGGGGCGACCTCTGGAAACACCATATATTTT. It is translated as CASSLRTGATSGNTIYF.

This clonotype has just a few counts. The genes are TRBV20-1 and TRBJ2-7; 9 bases match TRBD1. V shed 6 bases, J shed 3 bases, and the junction held 6 bases outside the gene matches. Germline V lookup: CDR1 DFQATT, CDR2 SNEGSKA (reference sequence). The CDR3 sequence is 13 residues long. The CDR3 DNA is TGCAGTGCCCCGGGACAGGGACTCTACGAGCAGTACTTC. Translation: CSAPGQGLYEQYF.

The table lists this clonotype with many counts. The CDR3 region is CASSLKRTEYNEQFF. Written as DNA, the CDR3 is TGTGCCAGCTCCCTGAAGAGGACAGAGTACAATGAGCAGTTCTTC. This chain links TRBV7-2 with TRBJ2-1, with TRBD1 as a possible D gene (6 bases). The germline CDR1 and CDR2 sequences are SGHTA and FQGNSA. The V end lost 8 bases, the J end lost 4 bases, and 18 bases lay between the germline ends. The CDR3 loop spans 15 amino acids.

In this sample, this clonotype turned up many times. The V and J genes are TRBV7-9 and TRBJ2-1, with TRBD2 matching 8 bases. The CDR3 is 15 amino acids. The germline V gene has CDR1 SEHNR and CDR2 FQNEAQ (reference sequence). J lost 0 bases, V lost 2 bases, and 0 bases had no gene match. This CDR3 reads CASSLRGGSYNEQFF. Here the CDR3 DNA reads TGTGCCAGCAGCTTACGGGGGGGCTCCTACAATGAGCAGTTCTTC.

V is TRBV30 and J is TRBJ1-6; 8 bases are shared with TRBD1. Per germline, CDR1 GTSNPN and CDR2 SVGIG (reference sequence). V lost 3 bases and J lost 10; bases outside the gene matches: 11. There are 15 residues in the CDR3. Here the CDR3 reads CAWSLLDREDSPLHF. The CDR3 DNA reads as TGTGCCTGGAGCCTTCTGGACAGGGAAGACTCACCCCTCCACTTT.

At least ten counts were recorded for this clonotype. The chain carries TRBV29-1 and TRBJ1-1; possible D gene TRBD1, 5 bases. Germline loops: CDR1 SQVTM, CDR2 ANQGSEA. The germline V and J ends were trimmed by 7 bases and 4 bases, with 10 bases remaining between them. The CDR3 runs 11 residues. The CDR3 loop reads CSACGGTEAFF. The CDR3 DNA follows: TGCAGCGCCTGTGGGGGCACTGAAGCTTTCTTT.

The count of this clonotype is one. The V and J genes are TRBV19 and TRBJ1-1, with no clear D. This CDR3 spans 13 amino acids. Germline V gene data show CDR1 as LNHDA and CDR2 as SQIVND (reference sequence). V was cut by 3 bases and J by 7 bases, with 12 bases left in between. The CDR3 loop reads CASSIPRNDEAFF. CDR3 coding DNA: TGTGCCAGTAGTATTCCGCGGAACGATGAAGCTTTCTTT.

The sample holds a few counts of this clonotype. The chain's CDR3 is CAISGSEDNEQFF. CDR3 DNA: TGTGCCATCAGTGGGTCAGAAGACAATGAGCAGTTCTTC. V is TRBV10-3 and J is TRBJ2-1; D not resolved. In germline, CDR1 is ENHRY, CDR2 SYGVKD. CDR3 length: 13 residues. Trimming shortened V by 4 bases and J by 5 bases, and 9 bases separated the two germline ends.

This clonotype was counted ten times or more. The rearrangement uses TRBV7-2 and TRBJ2-4, with D perhaps being TRBD1 or TRBD2 (6 bases each). The V gene lost 3 bases and the J gene lost 9 bases, with 15 bases spanning the gap. This CDR3 is built from 14 residues. Germline V gene data show CDR1 as SGHTA and CDR2 as FQGNSA. The chain's CDR3 is CASSFGTGGLIQYF. CDR3 DNA: TGTGCCAGCAGCTTCGGGACTGGGGGGCTCATTCAGTACTTC.

This clonotype turned up a few times. The chain is built from TRBV29-1 and TRBJ1-2, with TRBD1 as a possible D gene (6 bases). The CDR3 extends over 11 amino acids. CDR1 and CDR2 from the germline V gene are SQVTM and ANQGSEA. The V end lost 4 bases, the J end lost 6 bases, and 9 bases lay between the germline ends. CDR3 DNA: TGCAGCGTTGGGGGGGCAGATGGCTACACCTTC. Protein: CSVGGADGYTF.

This clonotype was picked up a small number of times. V usage is TRBV18 and J usage is TRBJ1-3, with D uncertain. Trimming pared 1 base from V and 1 base from J, leaving 8 bases between. The CDR3 loop spans 15 amino acids. Germline CDR1 and CDR2: KGHSH and LQKENI. This CDR3 reads CASSPLGLSGNTIYF. The CDR3 coding sequence is TGTGCCAGCTCACCACTTGGGTTATCTGGAAACACCATATATTTT.